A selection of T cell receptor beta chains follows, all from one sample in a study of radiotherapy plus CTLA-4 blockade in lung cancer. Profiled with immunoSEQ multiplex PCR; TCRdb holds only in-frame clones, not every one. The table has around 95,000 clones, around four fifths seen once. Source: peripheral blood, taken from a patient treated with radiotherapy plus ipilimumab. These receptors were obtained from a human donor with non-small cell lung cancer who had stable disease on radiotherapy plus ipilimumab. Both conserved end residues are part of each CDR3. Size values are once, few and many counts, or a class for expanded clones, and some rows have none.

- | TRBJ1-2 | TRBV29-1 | CSVEDLIRGGYTF
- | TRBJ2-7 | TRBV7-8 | CASSSEGLLSSYEQYF
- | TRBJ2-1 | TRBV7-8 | CASSLEAAPRGHEQFF
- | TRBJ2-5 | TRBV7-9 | CASSFRRGEKETQYF
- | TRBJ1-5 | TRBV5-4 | CASSFRQGRGNQPQHF
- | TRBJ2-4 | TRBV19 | CASSMDRNIQYF
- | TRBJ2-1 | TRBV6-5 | CASSYSGASNNEQFF
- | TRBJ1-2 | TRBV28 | CASRRGQNYGYTF
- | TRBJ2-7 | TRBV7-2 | CASSLTNYEQYF
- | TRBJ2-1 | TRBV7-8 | CASSSPFFSGRADEQFF
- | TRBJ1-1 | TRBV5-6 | CASSSRGPMNAEAFF
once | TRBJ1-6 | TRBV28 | CASRGRGKDNSPLHF
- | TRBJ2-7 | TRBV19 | CASSSYQSSYEQYF
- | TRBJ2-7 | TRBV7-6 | CASSSGTDGQYAYEQYF
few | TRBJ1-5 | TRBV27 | CASSSWGSNQPQHF
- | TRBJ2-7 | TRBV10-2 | CASRVGTATYEQYF
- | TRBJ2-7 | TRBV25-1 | CASSDWGKVYEQYF
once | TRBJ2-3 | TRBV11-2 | CASSPGQGATDTQYF
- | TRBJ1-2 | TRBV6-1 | CASLLSTWNYGYTF
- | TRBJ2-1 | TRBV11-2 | CASRAGGRNEQFF
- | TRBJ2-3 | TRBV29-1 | CSVDSPSTDTQYF
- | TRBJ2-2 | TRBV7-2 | CASSLNRGRVRNTGELFF
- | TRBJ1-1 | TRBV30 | CAWSVKGGGTNTEAFF
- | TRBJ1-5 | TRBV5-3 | CARSDRKRESNQPQHF
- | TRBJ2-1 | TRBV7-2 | CASSPRGSNEQFF
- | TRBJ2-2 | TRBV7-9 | CASSRDSRAGELFF
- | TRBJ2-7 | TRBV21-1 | CASSKTPRASGTYEQYF
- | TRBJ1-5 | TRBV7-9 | CASSGRVRVHQPQHF
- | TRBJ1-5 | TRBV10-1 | CASPEGDSNQPQHF
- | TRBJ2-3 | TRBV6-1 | CASRPRGSSTDTQYF
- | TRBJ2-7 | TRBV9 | CASSVEVRDEQYF
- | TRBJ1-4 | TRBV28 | CASTPNWGQGNEKLFF
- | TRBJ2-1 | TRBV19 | CASSSFSGSSYNEQFF
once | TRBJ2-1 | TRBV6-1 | CASSEVSGAAGEQFF
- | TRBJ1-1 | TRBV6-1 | CASRERPGVGRAFF
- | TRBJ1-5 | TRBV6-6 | CASSYEGVGNQPQHF
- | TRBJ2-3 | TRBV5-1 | CASSPRLGRSTDTQYF
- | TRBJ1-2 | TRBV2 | CASSSARGSYTF
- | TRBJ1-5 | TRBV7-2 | CASSFGTGGYQPQHF
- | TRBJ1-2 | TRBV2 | CASSGTTQEYGYTF
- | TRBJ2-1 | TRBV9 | CASSVGQPTNNEQFF
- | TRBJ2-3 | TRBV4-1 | CASSQDKGLAGGTDTQYF
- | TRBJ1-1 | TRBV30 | CAWGTGEAFF
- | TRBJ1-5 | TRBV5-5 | CASSNTGYGEPQHF
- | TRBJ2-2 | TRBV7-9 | CASSSQTGGLTGELFF
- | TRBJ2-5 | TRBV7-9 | CASSSDRAVEETQYF
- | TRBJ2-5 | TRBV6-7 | CASSQGTGETQYF
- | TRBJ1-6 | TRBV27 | CASSTPRGVPNSPLHF
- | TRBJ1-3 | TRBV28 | CASSFRGNTIYF
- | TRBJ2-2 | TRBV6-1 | CASSLGYTGELFF
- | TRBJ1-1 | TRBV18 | CASSPPKGTGMNTEAFF
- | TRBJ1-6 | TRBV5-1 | CASRPGTANSPLHF
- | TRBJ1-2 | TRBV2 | CASTSPPGTGAGYTF
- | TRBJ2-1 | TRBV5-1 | CASSLAGGTLRVENEQFF